These 2 T cell receptor beta chains came from one sample sequenced in a study of blood T cell repertoires in COVID-19. Libraries were prepared by immunoSEQ multiplex PCR; TCRdb keeps only in-frame clonotypes and omits some of them. The table records around 110,000 clones, roughly 83% of them present only once. Specimen: peripheral blood. Receptors were obtained from a man in his thirties or forties with acute or convalescent COVID-19.

V gene TRBV7-9 combines with J gene TRBJ1-2, with TRBD1 identical over 7 bases. CDR3 length equals 12 residues. Germline CDR1 reads SEHNR; CDR2 reads FQNEAQ (reference sequence). With V trimmed by 7 bases and J by 10 bases, 9 bases remained unmatched. The CDR3 protein is CASIGSGGAYTF. Here the CDR3 DNA reads TGTGCCAGCATAGGATCAGGGGGAGCCTACACCTTC.

The chain is built from TRBV11-2 and TRBJ2-1; tentative D call: TRBD2 (7 bases). CDR1 is SGHAT, CDR2 FQNNGV, per germline. The ends were cut back, 10 bases at V and 9 bases at J, with 16 bases in the middle. The CDR3 runs to 12 residues. The CDR3 bases are TGTGCCATTTCCTTGGGGGGGGCTGAGCAGTTCTTC. Translated: CAISLGGAEQFF.